The sequence of this TCR beta chain was determined in a study of human T cells and chemical hapten exposure. For the study at large: Donors were sensitized with 2% DPC on the upper inner arm. Patients additionally received therapeutic doses of diphenylcyclopropenone on the scalp once a week, and this continued throughout the approximately 26-week study.

TCRdb ran MiXCR on the RACE reads and lists one entry per CDR3 protein. The sample holds roughly 100,000 distinct CDR3 sequences; about 34% are singletons and the top ten take around 2.5%. The CDR3 runs 14 residues. The V gene lost 4 bases and the J gene lost 0 bases, with 7 bases spanning the gap. CDR1 is SQVTM, CDR2 ANQGSEA, per germline. Time point defined: patch test 3, about 24 weeks after DPC sensitization. Specified treatment: therapeutic diphenylcyclopropenone sensitization with weekly scalp DPC. Each donor was an alopecia patient between 18 and 70 years of age who qualified for DPC. Extraction of total RNA was performed on unfractionated whole blood.

The TCR comes from a man aged 35 to 55 with alopecia areata. Some clones in this sample may be carry-over from other donors' samples. The rearrangement joins TRBV29-1 to TRBJ2-6; D remains ambiguous. The sample here was whole blood, taken in connection with sensitization to the hapten diphenylcyclopropenone (DPC). CDR3 region: CSVVSSSGANVLTF. The DNA of the CDR3 is TGCAGCGTTGTCTCGAGCTCTGGGGCCAACGTCCTGACTTTC.